This T cell receptor (beta chain) was found in a study of beta chain features in type 1 diabetes. Trimming shortened V by 0 bases and J by 7 bases, and 10 bases separated the two germline ends. Germline-derived CDR1 and CDR2 are LGHNA and YSLEER. The CDR3 is made up of 14 amino acids. The isolated RNA, all of it, was reverse transcribed, so expressed TCRB transcripts were what got sequenced. TCRdb's table, derived via immunoSEQ multiplex PCR, lists solely in-frame clones and lacks some. The profile shows about 260,000 clones, about 71% of them singletons. Sample: naive CD4+ T cells from blood. This chain links TRBV4-3 with TRBJ2-1, with D uncertain. The receptor was isolated from a man aged 25-45 years in good health. Here the CDR3 DNA reads TGCGCCAGCAGCCAAGACCTGCACACAAATGAGCAGTTCTTC. Residues: CASSQDLHTNEQFF.